The clone carrying this T cell receptor (beta chain) was detected many times. At one end the junction does not follow the germline gene, possibly because of a read error. The data derive from a study of Graves' ophthalmopathy and Graves' hyperthyroidism. At the level of the study: Peripheral blood sampling occurred at initial diagnosis, before any treatment.

The CDR3 totals 14 residues. The authors isolated PBMCs from around 10 ml of fresh peripheral blood. RNA transcripts provided the template for amplifying TCR beta CDR3 regions. The library came from an HTBI-primed first-round RT-PCR and a second-round multiplex PCR. MiXCR, applied by TCRdb to the multiplex PCR reads, yields one record per CDR3 protein. Of roughly 350,000 distinct CDR3 sequences listed, about a sixth are singletons. Sequenced: peripheral blood. This clonotype was sampled from an adult woman with stable Graves' hyperthyroidism. The chain links TRBV12-3 or TRBV12-4 to TRBJ2-7; D is possibly TRBD1 (6 bases). CDR3 sequence (DNA): TGTGCCAGCACCCGGACAGTGAGCTCCTACGAGCAGTATTTC. Translating gives CASTRTVSSYEQYF.